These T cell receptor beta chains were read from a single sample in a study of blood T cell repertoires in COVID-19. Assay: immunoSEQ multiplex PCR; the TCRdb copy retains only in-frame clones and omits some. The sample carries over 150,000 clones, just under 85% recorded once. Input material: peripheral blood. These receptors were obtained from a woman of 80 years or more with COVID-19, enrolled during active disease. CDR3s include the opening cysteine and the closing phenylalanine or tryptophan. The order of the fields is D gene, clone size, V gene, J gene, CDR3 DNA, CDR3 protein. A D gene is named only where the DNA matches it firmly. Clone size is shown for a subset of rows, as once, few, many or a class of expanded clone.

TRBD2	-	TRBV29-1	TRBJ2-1	TGCAGCGTTTATAGCGGGTTGGGCTCCTACAATGAGCAGTTCTTC	CSVYSGLGSYNEQFF
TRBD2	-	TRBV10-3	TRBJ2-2	TGTGCCATCACGGGACTAGCGGGAGGGATACACACCGGGGAGCTGTTTTTT	CAITGLAGGIHTGELFF
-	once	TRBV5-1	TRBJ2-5	TGCGCCAGCAGCTTGTGGGGGGAGGAGACCCAGTACTTC	CASSLWGEETQYF
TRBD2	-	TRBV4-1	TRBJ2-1	TGCGCCAGCAGCCGATCCAATAGCGGGAGCGCCCACAATGAGCAGTTCTTC	CASSRSNSGSAHNEQFF
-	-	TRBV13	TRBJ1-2	TGTGCCAGCAGCTTAATCTCCCCCTATGGCTACACCTTC	CASSLISPYGYTF
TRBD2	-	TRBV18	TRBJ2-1	TGTGCCAGCTCACGAAGGACTAGCGGGAGCGGTGATGAGCAGTTCTTC	CASSRRTSGSGDEQFF
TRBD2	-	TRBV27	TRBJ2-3	TGTGCCAGCAGTTTGGGCCTAGCGGGAGGAAGTACGCAGTATTTT	CASSLGLAGGSTQYF
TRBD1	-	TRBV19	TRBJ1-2	TGTGCCAGTAGTGACCCGCGGACAGGGCGACTTTATGGCTACACCTTC	CASSDPRTGRLYGYTF
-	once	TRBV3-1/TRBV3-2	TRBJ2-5	TGTGCCAGCAGCCAAGGGAGTAGACTAGGCTGGGATCTCCAGTACTTC	CASSQGSRLGWDLQYF
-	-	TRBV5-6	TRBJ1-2	TGTGCCAGCAGCTTGGGTCCAGGGAACTATGGCTACACCTTC	CASSLGPGNYGYTF
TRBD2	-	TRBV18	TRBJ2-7	TGTGCCAGCTCACCAACGCCAACTAGCGGGAGTTCGGGGGAGCAGTACTTC	CASSPTPTSGSSGEQYF
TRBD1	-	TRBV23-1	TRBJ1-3	TGCGCCAGCAGTCGGGGACAGGGGATAGGAAACACCATATATTTT	CASSRGQGIGNTIYF
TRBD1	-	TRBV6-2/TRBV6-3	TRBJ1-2	TGTGCCAGCAGTTACAAGCCAGGGGGTGGCTACACCTTC	CASSYKPGGGYTF
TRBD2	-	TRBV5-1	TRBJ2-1	TGCGCCAGCAGCGTGACTAGCGGGAGAGGTGAGCAGTTCTTC	CASSVTSGRGEQFF
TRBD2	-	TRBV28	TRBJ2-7	TGTGCCAGCACCCAAGGCGGGAGGTACGAGCAGTACTTC	CASTQGGRYEQYF
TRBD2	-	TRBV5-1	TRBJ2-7	TGCGCCAGCAGCTTGGGGACTAGTTTTCGCGAGCAGTACTTC	CASSLGTSFREQYF
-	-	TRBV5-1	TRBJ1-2	TGCGCCAGCAGCTTGGACAGGGTCTATGGCTACACCTTC	CASSLDRVYGYTF
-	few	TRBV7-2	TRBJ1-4	TGTGCCAGCAGCTCCCGAATGGCGCGGGAGGGAAAACTGTTTTTT	CASSSRMAREGKLFF
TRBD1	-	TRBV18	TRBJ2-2	TGTGCCAGCTCACCTTTCGGGACAGGGTATACCGGGGAGCTGTTTTTT	CASSPFGTGYTGELFF
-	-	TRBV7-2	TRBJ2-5	TGTGCCAGCAGCTTAGGATCAGGGGCTGATGAGACCCAGTACTTC	CASSLGSGADETQYF
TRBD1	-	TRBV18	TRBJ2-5	TGTGCCAGCTCACCACCGGACAGGGGGCTCCAAGAGACCCAGTACTTC	CASSPPDRGLQETQYF
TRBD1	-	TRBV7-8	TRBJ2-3	TGTGCCAGCACCCTGAGGACAGGTCTCTCAGATACGCAGTATTTT	CASTLRTGLSDTQYF
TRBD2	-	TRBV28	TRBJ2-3	TGTGCCAGCAGTTTATGGACTAGCGGCACAGATACGCAGTATTTT	CASSLWTSGTDTQYF
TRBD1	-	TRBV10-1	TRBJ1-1	TGCGCCAGCAGTGGCCGACAGGGTGCGAGCACTGAAGCTTTCTTT	CASSGRQGASTEAFF
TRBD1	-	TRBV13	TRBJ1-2	TGTGCCAGCCACAGGGGAATTGGGGTCGGCTACACCTTC	CASHRGIGVGYTF
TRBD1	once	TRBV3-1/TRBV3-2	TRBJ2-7	TGTGCCAGCAGCCTGGGGACAGGGGGCTACGAGCAGTACTTC	CASSLGTGGYEQYF
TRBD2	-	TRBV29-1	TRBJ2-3	TGCAGCGTTGGGACTAGCGGGAACACAGATACGCAGTATTTT	CSVGTSGNTDTQYF
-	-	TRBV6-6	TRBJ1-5	TGTGCCAGCAGTTATACCGGGGGGCCCAATCAGCCCCAGCATTTT	CASSYTGGPNQPQHF
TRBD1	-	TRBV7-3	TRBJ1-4	TGTGCCAGCAGCCCGGGACAGGGGGACGAAAAACTGTTTTTT	CASSPGQGDEKLFF
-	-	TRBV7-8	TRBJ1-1	TGTGCCAGCAGCTTCCCGGGGATGAACACTGAAGCTTTCTTT	CASSFPGMNTEAFF
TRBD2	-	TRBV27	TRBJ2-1	TGTGCCAGCAGTTTACTAGCGGGCCGGACCTACAATGAGCAGTTCTTC	CASSLLAGRTYNEQFF
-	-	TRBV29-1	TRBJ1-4	TGCAGCGTTGAAGGGCCTACGGGACTCAACGAAAAACTGTTTTTT	CSVEGPTGLNEKLFF
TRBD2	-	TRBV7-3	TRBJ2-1	TGTGCCAGCAGCTCGGGACTAGCGGGAGTCACCCAGAGAGGTCACAATGAGCAGTTCTTC	CASSSGLAGVTQRGHNEQFF
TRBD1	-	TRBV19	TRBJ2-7	TGTGCCAGTAGTCTCTACCGGGACAGGGAAAGCGAGCAGTACTTC	CASSLYRDRESEQYF
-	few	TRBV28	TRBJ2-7	TGTGCCAGCACCCACAAGTACGAGCAGTACTTC	CASTHKYEQYF
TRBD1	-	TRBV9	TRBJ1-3	TGTGCCAGCAGCTCGACAGGGGTCTCTGGAAACACCATATATTTT	CASSSTGVSGNTIYF
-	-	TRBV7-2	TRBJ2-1	TGTGCCAGCAGCTTGACAGGTCTCAATGAGCAGTTCTTC	CASSLTGLNEQFF
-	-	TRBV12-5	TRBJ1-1	TGTGCTAGTGGTTCGGATTCAGGAGGAGCTTTCTTT	CASGSDSGGAFF
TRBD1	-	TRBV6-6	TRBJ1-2	TGTGCCAGCAGTCTCCGACAGGGGGCTGTAGGTGGCTACACCTTC	CASSLRQGAVGGYTF
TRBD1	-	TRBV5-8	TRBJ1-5	TGTGCCAGCAGCTTCCGGACAGGGACCCACCTTAGCAATCAGCCCCAGCATTTT	CASSFRTGTHLSNQPQHF
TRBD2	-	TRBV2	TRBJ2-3	TGTGCCAGCAGTCGCAATGGACTAGCGGGGGATACGCAGTATTTT	CASSRNGLAGDTQYF
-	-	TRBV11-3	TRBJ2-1	TGTGCCAGCAGCTGGGGTGCGAGTTGGCTGGGGGGTGAGCAGTTCTTC	CASSWGASWLGGEQFF
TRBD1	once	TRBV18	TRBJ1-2	TGTGCCACCCGGGGGACAGAATTAAATGGCTACACCTTC	CATRGTELNGYTF
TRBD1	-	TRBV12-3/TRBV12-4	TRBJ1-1	TGTGCCAGCAGTTTGGGACAGGGTCGAGCTTTCTTT	CASSLGQGRAFF
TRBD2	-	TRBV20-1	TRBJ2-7	TGCAGTGCTAGGGGGACTAGCCGGCAGTACTTC	CSARGTSRQYF
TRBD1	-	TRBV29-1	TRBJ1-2	TGCAGCGTGGGGGTGACAGGGGAGTTAGGCTACACCTTC	CSVGVTGELGYTF
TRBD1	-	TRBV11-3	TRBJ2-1	TGTGCCAGCAGCTTAGATCCCCCCGGGACAGCCTCCAAAAATGAGCAGTTCTTC	CASSLDPPGTASKNEQFF
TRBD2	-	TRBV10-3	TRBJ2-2	TGTGCCATCTCGACTAGCGGGGTGATAAACACCGGGGAGCTGTTTTTT	CAISTSGVINTGELFF
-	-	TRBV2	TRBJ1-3	TGTGCCAGCCTCCGGGACACCTCTGCAAGACGCTCTGGAAACACCATATATTTT	CASLRDTSARRSGNTIYF
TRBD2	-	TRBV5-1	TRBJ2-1	TGCGCCAGCAGCTTGGGGTCTAGCGGGATAGGGAATGAGCAGTTCTTC	CASSLGSSGIGNEQFF
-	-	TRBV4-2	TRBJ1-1	TGTGCCAGCAGCCTACGGGGGGGGCTGGTGAACACTGAAGCTTTCTTT	CASSLRGGLVNTEAFF
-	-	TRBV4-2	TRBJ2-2	TGTGCCAGCAGCCAAGCGATAAGAACAAGCGCCGGGGAGCTGTTTTTT	CASSQAIRTSAGELFF